This T cell receptor (beta chain) was recovered during a study of blood T cell repertoires in COVID-19. The overall study: Samples representing acute and convalescent COVID-19 were sourced from the United States, Italy and Spain. Nucleic acid was either cDNA or gDNA, and it came from T cells, B-cell-depleted T cells, or PBMCs.

The V segment lost 3 bases and the J segment 0 bases; nucleotides outside the gene matches: 12. Germline CDR1 reads ENHRY; CDR2 reads SYGVKD. The CDR3 contains 18 residues. Under the authors' procedure: Amplification with reference gene primers provided the estimates of nucleated cell counts. The data were produced by immunoSEQ multiplex PCR, yet TCRdb's version contains in-frame clones alone and is incomplete. The V and J calls and clone size were taken over from that table, and D and trimming were inferred from the DNA. The table has about 500,000 clones, about 89% seen once. Patients from Seattle were sampled longitudinally, starting during active infection.

The gene calls are TRBV10-3 and TRBJ2-7; 9 bases agree with TRBD1. The sequence was collected from a woman between 45 and 65 years old with COVID-19, enrolled during active disease. Material: peripheral blood. The CDR3 sequence: CAISDPIRTGVSSYEQYF. In DNA form, the CDR3 reads TGTGCCATCAGTGACCCGATCCGGACAGGGGTCAGCTCCTACGAGCAGTACTTC.